This passage covers 9 T cell receptor beta chains from one sample sequenced in a study of blood T cell repertoires in COVID-19. This table comes from immunoSEQ multiplex PCR, and its TCRdb copy is limited to in-frame clones, with some not included. This table has over 130,000 clones, about 80% appearing once. Sequenced: PBMCs or T cells enriched from blood (not recorded which). Receptors were obtained from a woman between 50 and 59 years old who had recovered from COVID-19.

The rearrangement links TRBV10-3 to TRBJ1-2, with D perhaps matching TRBD1 (5 bases). This CDR3 comprises 10 residues. The V and J ends lost 6 bases and 7 bases respectively, with 6 bases between them. Germline V gene data show CDR1 as ENHRY and CDR2 as SYGVKD. The CDR3 coding sequence is TGTGCCATCAGCGGGGGTGGCTACACCTTC. Its protein product is CAISGGGYTF.

This clone was seen once. The J gene is TRBJ2-6, the V gene TRBV19, with 8 bases that match TRBD1. V trimming: 11 bases; J trimming: 2 bases; junction bases outside the gene matches: 14. Germline assignment: CDR1 LNHDA and CDR2 SQIVND (reference sequence). CDR3 length: 17 residues. CDR3 sequence reads: CASRGQGARAGANVLTF. The CDR3 nucleotides are TGTGCCTCGAGAGGCCAGGGGGCGAGGGCTGGGGCCAACGTCCTGACTTTC.

This clone has just one count. This chain uses TRBV3-1 (or the pseudogene TRBV3-2) with TRBJ1-4; tentatively, D is TRBD1 (6 bases). The germline gives CDR1 LGHDT, CDR2 YNNKEL (reference sequence). The CDR3 is 14 amino acids. V was shortened by 4 bases and J by 7 bases, with 13 bases between the two germline ends. Here the CDR3 reads CASSPDRLSEKLFF. CDR3 in DNA: TGTGCCAGCAGCCCGGACAGATTGAGTGAAAAACTGTTTTTT.

The chain links TRBV19 to TRBJ2-1; perhaps TRBD2 as D (5 bases). The germline gives CDR1 LNHDA, CDR2 SQIVND (reference sequence). This CDR3 is 17 amino acids long. Between the trimmed V and J ends, which lost 9 bases and 5 bases, there was a span of 26 bases. The CDR3 nucleotides read TGTGCCAGAGAGAGCGTTGCGTCTGGGAGCGGAGACAATGAGCAGTTCTTC. This gives the protein CARESVASGSGDNEQFF. The full variable domain, with the rest looked up from reference TRBV19 and TRBJ2-1, is DGGITQSPKYLFRKEGQNVTLSCEQNLNHDAMYWYRQDPGQGLRLIYYSQIVNDFQKGDIAEGYSVSREKKESFPLTVTSAQKNPTAFYLCARESVASGSGDNEQFFGPGTRLTVL.

This clone showed up just a few times. The CDR3 nucleotides are TGTGCCAGCTCACCAACTCAAGGGGGTGAAAAACTGTTTTTT. Protein sequence: CASSPTQGGEKLFF. The J gene is TRBJ1-4, the V gene TRBV18; tentatively, D is TRBD1 (6 bases). This CDR3 spans 14 amino acids. V lost 2 bases to trimming and J lost 7 bases, with 11 bases between them. Germline V gives CDR1 KGHSH, CDR2 LQKENI.

The sample holds a few counts of this clone. The chain has TRBV5-4 and TRBJ1-4; D is perhaps TRBD1 (5 bases). This CDR3 comprises 14 residues. The V gene lost 10 bases and the J gene lost 2 bases, with 15 bases spanning the gap. Germline CDR1 is SGHNT and CDR2 is YYREEE (reference sequence). The CDR3 coding sequence is TGTGCCTCAGCCAGGGCGGGGACTAATGAAAAACTGTTTTTT. It codes for CASARAGTNEKLFF. Supplemented by reference TRBV5-4 and TRBJ1-4, the full variable domain reads ETGVTQSPTHLIKTRGQQVTLRCSSQSGHNTVSWYQQALGQGPQFIFQYYREEENGRGNFPPRFSGLQFPNYSSELNVNALELDDSALYLCASARAGTNEKLFFGSGTQLSVL.

The chain joins TRBV7-9 to TRBJ1-1; tentative D call: TRBD1 (5 bases). In germline, CDR1 is SEHNR, CDR2 FQNEAQ (reference sequence). The CDR3 runs 15 residues. V gave up 5 bases and J gave up 3 bases, with 16 bases separating them. The CDR3 bases are TGTGCCAGCAGCACAAACGGGGGAGATGACACTGAAGCTTTCTTT. This gives the protein CASSTNGGDDTEAFF.

The V and J genes are TRBV2 and TRBJ1-4, with a weak D call TRBD1 (6 bases). This CDR3 spans 16 amino acids. Germline V gives CDR1 SNHLY, CDR2 FYNNEI. V lost 4 bases, J lost 0 bases, and 12 bases lay in between. The CDR3 DNA is TGTGCCAGCAGTGGAGGCGCAGGGGCAACTAATGAAAAACTGTTTTTT. Protein product: CASSGGAGATNEKLFF.

The rearrangement links TRBV3-1 (or the pseudogene TRBV3-2) to TRBJ2-1; the match to TRBD2 covers 12 bases. Germline values: CDR1 LGHDT, CDR2 YNNKEL (reference sequence). V trimming: 5 bases; J trimming: 8 bases; junction bases outside the gene matches: 4. The CDR3 loop spans 14 amino acids. The CDR3 loop is CASSSSGRGDEQFF. CDR3 sequence (DNA): TGTGCCAGCAGCTCTAGCGGGAGGGGGGATGAGCAGTTCTTC.